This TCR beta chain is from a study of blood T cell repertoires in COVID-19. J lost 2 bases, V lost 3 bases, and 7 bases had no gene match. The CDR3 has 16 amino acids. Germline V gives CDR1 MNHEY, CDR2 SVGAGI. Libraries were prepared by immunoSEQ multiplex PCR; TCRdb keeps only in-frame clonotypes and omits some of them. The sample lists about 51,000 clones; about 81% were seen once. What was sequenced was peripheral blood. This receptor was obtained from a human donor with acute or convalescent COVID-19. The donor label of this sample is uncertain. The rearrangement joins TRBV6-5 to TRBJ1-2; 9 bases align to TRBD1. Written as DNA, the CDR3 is TGTGCCAGCAGTTATGTCCCGGGACAGGGAAACTATGGCTACACCTTC. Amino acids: CASSYVPGQGNYGYTF.